This T cell receptor beta chain was sequenced during a study of control samples from healthy donors and cancer patients. This CDR3 is 14 amino acids long. The germline V gene has CDR1 SNHLY and CDR2 FYNNEI. The table came from immunoSEQ multiplex PCR; TCRdb's copy has only in-frame clones and leaves some out. The sample lists around 140,000 clones; approximately 94% were seen once. Turning to this clone: The junction differs from germline at one of its ends, possibly a read error. Other nucleotide sequences in the sample specify the same CDR3.

The sequencing sample was made of blood. The rearrangement uses TRBV2 and TRBJ1-1; tentative D call: TRBD1 (5 bases). This TCR was recovered from a man aged 35-49 years in good health. The CDR3 DNA sequence: TGTGCCAGCAGTGTAGAGGGGACCGGCACTGAGGCTTTCTTT. Its protein product is CASSVEGTGTEAFF.